This T cell receptor (beta chain) was retrieved from a study of blood T cell repertoires in COVID-19. Overall study context: Nucleic acid was either cDNA or gDNA, and it came from T cells, B-cell-depleted T cells, or PBMCs.

Germline V gene lookup returns CDR1 DFQATT and CDR2 SNEGSKA (reference sequence). The CDR3 covers 11 residues. Patients from Seattle were sampled longitudinally, starting during active infection. Original data processing: Amplification of reference gene primers was used by the study to estimate nucleated cell counts. TCRdb keeps only in-frame clones here, not all; method: immunoSEQ multiplex PCR. V and J calls and clone size follow that table, whereas D and trimming were derived from the DNA. The sample has almost 250,000 clones; 86% are singletons. Sequenced sample: peripheral blood. The rearrangement joins TRBV20-1 to TRBJ2-5, with D possibly being TRBD2 (5 bases). The receptor's source is a woman older than 75 with COVID-19, enrolled during active disease. CDR3 loop: CSAAGAETQYF. The CDR3 region has the DNA TGCAGCGCGGCGGGCGCGGAGACCCAGTACTTC.